This T cell receptor (beta chain) was found in a study of identical twins. TCRdb processed the 5' RACE reads anew with MiXCR; each CDR3 protein has one entry. The sample carries approximately 190,000 distinct CDR3 sequences, approximately 16% recorded once. Unmatched junction bases numbered 3, after V lost 6 bases and J lost 4 bases. Germline-derived CDR1 and CDR2 are MNHEY and SMNVEV (reference sequence). The CDR3 runs to 13 residues. There are many counts of this clonotype. The same sample was also studied in work on T cells expressing NK-cell markers. This second study notes: NKG2C+ dominant clonotype frequencies in 5 or 6 donors were about 1.0-7.5% of CD8+ T cells. One observes that, in several donors, these clonotypes were also the leading ones within the CD3+CD56-NKG2C+ fraction.

The receptor comes from a woman aged 18-29 years in good health. The sequenced sample was CD8+ T cells sorted from blood. This chain uses TRBV27 with TRBJ2-7; TRBD1 agrees at 10 bases. Here the CDR3 DNA reads TGTGCCAGCAGCCCGGGACAGGGGTACGAGCAGTACTTC. It specifies CASSPGQGYEQYF.